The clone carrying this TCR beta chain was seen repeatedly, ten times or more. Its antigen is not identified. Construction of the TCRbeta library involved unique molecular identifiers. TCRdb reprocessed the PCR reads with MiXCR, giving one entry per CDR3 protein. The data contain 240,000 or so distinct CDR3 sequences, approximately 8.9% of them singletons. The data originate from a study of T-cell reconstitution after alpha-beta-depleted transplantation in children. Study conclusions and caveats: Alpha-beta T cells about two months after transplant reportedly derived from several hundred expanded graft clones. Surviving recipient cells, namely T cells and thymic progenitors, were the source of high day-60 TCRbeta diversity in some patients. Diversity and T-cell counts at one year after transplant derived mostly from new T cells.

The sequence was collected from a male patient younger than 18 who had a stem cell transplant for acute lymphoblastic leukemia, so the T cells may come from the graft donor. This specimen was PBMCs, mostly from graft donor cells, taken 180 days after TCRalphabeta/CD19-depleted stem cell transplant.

DNA of the CDR3: TGTGCCAGCAGTTCTTACGGGAGGACTGAAGCTTTCTTT. Translation: CASSSYGRTEAFF. The chain couples TRBV27 to TRBJ1-1; D unclear. The CDR3 length is 13 residues. Germline V gene data show CDR1 as MNHEY and CDR2 as SMNVEV (reference sequence). The germline V and J ends were trimmed by 4 bases and 5 bases, with 11 bases remaining between them.